The 25 T cell receptor beta chains reported below all come from one sample, sequenced in a study of metastatic and nonmetastatic thyroid tumors. MiXCR was used by TCRdb to re-call the PCR reads. Among 75,000 to 100,000 clones listed, roughly 13% were seen once. Patients had received no treatment of any kind before thyroid surgery. The sequencing input was blood. Receptor source: a female donor with papillary thyroid cancer or a benign thyroid nodule (not recorded which). Some clones in this sample may be carry-over from other donors' samples.

This clone was seen more than once but under ten times. The chain is built from TRBV5-4 and TRBJ1-6; D is ambiguous. Between the trimmed V and J ends, which lost 0 bases and 10 bases, there was a span of 14 bases. The germline gives CDR1 SGHNT, CDR2 YYREEE (reference sequence). The CDR3 has 15 amino acids. For the CDR3, the DNA is TGTGCCAGCAGCTTGGATCGCGCCCTAGGGTCACCCCTCCACTTT. Its protein product is CASSLDRALGSPLHF.

This clone has ten or more counts. The V call is TRBV5-1, the J call TRBJ2-7, with TRBD2 identical over 11 bases. The CDR3 consists of 15 residues. Germline loops: CDR1 SGHRS, CDR2 YFSETQ. The V gene end was trimmed by 6 bases and the J gene end by 2 bases; junction bases not matched to a gene: 7. CDR3 in amino acids: CASTVTSGSTYEQYF. In nucleotides, the CDR3 is TGCGCCAGCACCGTTACTAGCGGGAGCACCTACGAGCAGTACTTC.

This rearrangement joins TRBV20-1 to TRBJ2-7; D is perhaps TRBD1 (6 bases). Germline lookup yields CDR1 DFQATT and CDR2 SNEGSKA (reference sequence). The ends were cut back, 3 bases at V and 3 bases at J, with 15 bases in the middle. The CDR3 consists of 14 residues. The chain's CDR3 is CSARAPQGHYEQYF. As DNA, the CDR3 is TGCAGTGCTAGGGCCCCACAGGGTCACTACGAGCAGTACTTC.

This clone was counted ten times or more. This chain links TRBV6-2 or TRBV6-3 with TRBJ1-5; D is unresolved. This CDR3 region has 14 residues. Germline V gene sequence: CDR1 MNHEY, CDR2 SVGEGT. V was trimmed by 2 bases and J by 3 bases, leaving 8 bases between them. DNA for the CDR3: TGTGCCAGCAGTTACGGCGCAGTCAATCAGCCCCAGCATTTT. Amino acid sequence: CASSYGAVNQPQHF.

This rearrangement joins TRBV7-2 to TRBJ1-5; D not resolved. Germline CDR1 SGHTA, CDR2 FQGNSA. Trimming pared 7 bases from V and 8 bases from J, leaving 15 bases between. This CDR3 spans 13 amino acids. The chain's CDR3 is CASIRGWCEPQHF. The CDR3 bases are TGTGCCAGCATCCGAGGGTGGTGTGAGCCCCAGCATTTT. The whole variable domain, filled in from reference TRBV7-2 and TRBJ1-5, reads GAGVSQSPSNKVTEKGKDVELRCDPISGHTALYWYRQSLGQGLEFLIYFQGNSAPDKSGLPSDRFSAERTGGSVSTLTIQRTQQEDSAVYLCASIRGWCEPQHFGDGTRLSIL.

This clone was seen a handful of times. The chain recombines TRBV2 with TRBJ2-7, with TRBD2 matching 11 bases. This CDR3 is 15 amino acids long. J lost 2 bases, V lost 6 bases, and 6 bases had no gene match. CDR1 is SNHLY and CDR2 is FYNNEI in the germline V gene. DNA of the CDR3: TGTGCCAGCAGGAAACTAGCGGGGGATCCCTACGAGCAGTACTTC. Residues: CASRKLAGDPYEQYF.

The sample holds a few counts of this clone. This may be a read error: a much more frequent sequence differs by one nucleotide. The rearrangement joins TRBV7-8 to TRBJ2-5; D gene unclear. The CDR3 loop spans 12 amino acids. With 5 bases removed from V and 5 bases from J, the gap between germline ends came to 9 bases. Germline lookup yields CDR1 SGHVS and CDR2 FQNEAQ. The CDR3 DNA is TGTGCCAGCAGCCCCGCCCATGAGACCCAGTACTTC. This translates into CASSPAHETQYF.

This clone was recorded many times. The chain has TRBV7-9 and TRBJ2-7; TRBD2 matches at 7 bases. Germline lookup yields CDR1 SEHNR and CDR2 FQNEAQ (reference sequence). The V gene end was trimmed by 5 bases and the J gene end by 4 bases; junction bases not matched to a gene: 2. CDR3 length: 12 amino acids. The CDR3 reads CASSPGGYEQYF. The CDR3 DNA reads as TGTGCCAGCAGCCCCGGGGGGTACGAGCAGTACTTC. Filled out from reference TRBV7-9 and TRBJ2-7, the complete variable domain reads DTGVSQNPRHKITKRGQNVTFRCDPISEHNRLYWYRQTLGQGPEFLTYFQNEAQLEKSRLLSDRFSAERPKGSFSTLEIQRTEQGDSAMYLCASSPGGYEQYFGPGTRLTVT.

This clone appeared many times. The genes are TRBV20-1 and TRBJ2-3, with 12 positions matching TRBD2. Germline V CDR1 and CDR2: DFQATT, SNEGSKA (reference sequence). CDR3 length: 16 amino acids. V lost 3 bases, J lost 2 bases, and 6 bases stayed unmatched. The CDR3 sequence: CSASARLAGDTDTQYF. The CDR3 nucleotides are TGCAGTGCTAGCGCTAGACTAGCGGGAGACACAGATACGCAGTATTTT.

This clone was recorded at least ten times. The rearrangement uses TRBV28 and TRBJ2-4; D not certain. The CDR3 spans 13 residues. The ends were cut back, 2 bases at V and 7 bases at J, with 9 bases in the middle. Germline CDR1 reads MDHEN; CDR2 reads SYDVKM. The CDR3 region has the DNA TGTGCCAGCAGTTTACCCAGGAGTAACATTCAGTACTTC. Translation gives CASSLPRSNIQYF.

This clone was counted ten times or more. The chain links TRBV19 to TRBJ2-2; D unclear. Trimming removed 2 bases from V and 7 bases from J, with 8 bases in between. The CDR3 loop spans 13 amino acids. Germline CDR1 is LNHDA and CDR2 is SQIVND (reference sequence). The CDR3 region is CASSISMGGELFF. CDR3 sequence (DNA): TGTGCCAGTAGTATATCTATGGGCGGGGAGCTGTTTTTT.

This clone occurred many times. DNA for the CDR3: TGTGCCTGGAACGGTCAACCAATGAACACCGGGGAGCTGTTTTTT. Residues: CAWNGQPMNTGELFF. The chain links TRBV30 to TRBJ2-2; no firm D call. Trimming left V 4 bases short and J 1 base short, with 13 bases between. This CDR3 is built from 15 residues. Germline CDR1 is GTSNPN and CDR2 is SVGIG (reference sequence). The variable domain in full, with the rest retrieved from reference TRBV30 and TRBJ2-2, is SQTIHQWPATLVQPVGSPLSLECTVEGTSNPNLYWYRQAAGRGLQLLFYSVGIGQISSEVPQNLSASRPQDRQFILSSKKLLLSDSGFYLCAWNGQPMNTGELFFGEGSRLTVL.

This clone has at least ten counts. The chain is built from TRBV19 and TRBJ2-1; 7 nucleotides align to TRBD2. CDR3 length equals 17 residues. CDR1 is LNHDA and CDR2 is SQIVND in the germline V gene (reference sequence). V lost 3 bases, J lost 4 bases, and 12 bases stayed unmatched. CDR3 amino acids: CASSIWSLAARYNEQFF. CDR3 in DNA: TGTGCCAGTAGTATCTGGTCGCTAGCGGCAAGGTACAATGAGCAGTTCTTC.

This clone was observed many times. The CDR3 loop is CATSDGLAGVQETQYF. In DNA, the CDR3 is TGTGCCACCAGTGATGGCCTAGCGGGAGTCCAAGAGACCCAGTACTTC. This sequence joins TRBV24-1 and TRBJ2-5; 10 bases fit TRBD2. V lost 3 bases, J lost 1 base, and 4 bases stayed unmatched. The CDR3 is made up of 16 amino acids. The germline gives CDR1 KGHDR, CDR2 SFDVKD.

This chain links TRBV28 with TRBJ1-2; D gene uncertain. The germline CDR1 and CDR2 sequences are MDHEN and SYDVKM. This CDR3 has 13 amino acids. V was trimmed by 8 bases and J by 3 bases, leaving 13 bases between them. The CDR3 DNA sequence: TGTGCCAGCCGTCCTCCTGTGGACTATGGCTACACCTTC. Protein product: CASRPPVDYGYTF.

This clone was seen many times. J is TRBJ2-2 and V is TRBV4-1, with TRBD1 as a possible D gene (5 bases). Trimming took off 1 base at V and 0 bases at J, with 15 bases between the two ends. Germline V CDR1 and CDR2: MGHRA, YSYEKL. The CDR3 length is 18 residues. CDR3 region: CASSQVFGARANTGELFF. The CDR3 DNA reads TGCGCCAGCAGCCAAGTGTTTGGGGCTAGAGCGAACACCGGGGAGCTGTTTTTT.

This clone has ten or more counts. The chain uses TRBV3-1 and TRBJ1-4, with 9 bases identical to TRBD1. The CDR3 extends over 15 amino acids. J was trimmed by 5 bases and V by 2 bases; bases with no gene match: 3. The V gene's germline CDR1 is LGHDT and CDR2 YNNKEL (reference sequence). This chain's CDR3 is CASSQPGQGNEKLFF. The CDR3 region has the DNA TGTGCCAGCAGCCAACCGGGACAGGGAAATGAAAAACTGTTTTTT.

This clone occurred many times. The chain has TRBV2 and TRBJ2-5, with 10 bases lining up with TRBD2. J gave up 6 bases and V 5 bases, and 3 bases lay outside the gene matches. This CDR3 region has 13 residues. Germline assignment: CDR1 SNHLY and CDR2 FYNNEI. CDR3 nucleotides: TGTGCCAGCAGTCCTAGCGGGAGTCAGACCCAGTACTTC. Encoded protein: CASSPSGSQTQYF.

The rearrangement uses TRBV9 and TRBJ1-1, with TRBD1 identical over 11 bases. Trimming took 2 bases from V and 3 from J; bases not matched to a gene: 6. The CDR3 loop spans 16 amino acids. Germline V lookup: CDR1 SGDLS, CDR2 YYNGEE. Written as DNA, the CDR3 is TGTGCCAGCAGCGTTGGACAGGGGGCGCGAGACACTGAAGCTTTCTTT. Amino acid sequence: CASSVGQGARDTEAFF.

The sample holds many counts of this clone. V gene TRBV30 combines with J gene TRBJ2-7; maybe TRBD2 (5 bases). V was cut by 4 bases and J by 1 base, with 11 bases left in between. CDR1 is GTSNPN, CDR2 SVGIG, per germline (reference sequence). There are 13 residues in the CDR3. The CDR3 region has the DNA TGTGCCTGGACAGGAGGCGATTCCTACGAGCAGTACTTC. Protein product: CAWTGGDSYEQYF.

This chain's CDR3 is CASSIDWRYEQYF. CDR3 nucleotide sequence: TGTGCCAGCAGCATTGACTGGCGGTACGAGCAGTACTTC. V and J are TRBV7-8 and TRBJ2-7; D unclear. The CDR3 covers 13 residues. Trimming took off 5 bases at V and 4 bases at J, with 12 bases between the two ends. Looked up from germline, CDR1 is SGHVS and CDR2 is FQNEAQ. Supplemented by reference TRBV7-8 and TRBJ2-7, the full variable domain reads GAGVSQSPRYKVAKRGQDVALRCDPISGHVSLFWYQQALGQGPEFLTYFQNEAQLDKSGLPSDRFFAERPEGSVSTLKIQRTQQEDSAVYLCASSIDWRYEQYFGPGTRLTVT.

This clone was seen many times. The chain is built from TRBV3-1 and TRBJ1-1, with D tentatively TRBD1 (6 bases). V shed 2 bases and J shed 8 bases, with 9 bases lying between them. Germline loops: CDR1 LGHDT, CDR2 YNNKEL (reference sequence). This CDR3 comprises 12 residues. The CDR3 nucleotides are TGTGCCAGCAGCCAACAGGGGTGGGAAGCTTTCTTT. This encodes CASSQQGWEAFF.

This clone came up many times. This rearrangement joins TRBV7-3 to TRBJ1-6; unclear D gene. Germline loops: CDR1 SGHTA, CDR2 FQGTGA. This CDR3 spans 15 amino acids. V lost 5 bases, J lost 6 bases, and 14 bases lay in between. The CDR3 sequence is CASSIDAPFNSPLHF. The CDR3, as DNA: TGTGCCAGCAGCATCGACGCCCCTTTTAATTCACCCCTCCACTTT.

There are many counts of this clone. The chain recombines TRBV2 with TRBJ2-3; 10 bases agree with TRBD2. Germline lookup yields CDR1 SNHLY and CDR2 FYNNEI. V shed 3 bases, J shed 5 bases, and the junction held 8 bases outside the gene matches. The CDR3 is 16 residues long. Here the CDR3 reads CASSDLAGAVGDTQYF. For the CDR3, the DNA is TGTGCCAGCAGTGATCTAGCGGGAGCAGTAGGAGATACGCAGTATTTT.

This clone was seen at least ten times. This chain links TRBV15 with TRBJ1-1; TRBD1 is a possible D gene (5 bases). Germline assignment: CDR1 LNHNV and CDR2 YYDKDF (reference sequence). V gave up 5 bases and J gave up 8 bases, with 12 bases separating them. The CDR3 sequence is 12 residues long. CDR3 sequence (DNA): TGTGCCACCAGCCGCTTGGGACTGGAAGCTTTCTTT. As protein: CATSRLGLEAFF.